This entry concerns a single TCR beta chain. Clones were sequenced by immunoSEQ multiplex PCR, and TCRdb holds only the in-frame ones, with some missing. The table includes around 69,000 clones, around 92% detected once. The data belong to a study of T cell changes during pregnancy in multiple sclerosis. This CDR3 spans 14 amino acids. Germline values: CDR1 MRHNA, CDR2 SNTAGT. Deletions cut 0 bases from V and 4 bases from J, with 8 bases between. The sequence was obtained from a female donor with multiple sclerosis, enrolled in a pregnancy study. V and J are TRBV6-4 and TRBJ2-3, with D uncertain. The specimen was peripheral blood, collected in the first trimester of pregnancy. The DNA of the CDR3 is TGTGCCAGCAGTGACTCTGGCAGTCCAGATACGCAGTATTTT. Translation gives CASSDSGSPDTQYF.